The rows below give T cell receptor beta chains drawn from one sample of a study of blood T cells in healthy people across ages. TCRdb reanalysed the 5' RACE reads using MiXCR and keeps one entry per CDR3 protein. The repertoire has about 1.7 million distinct CDR3 sequences, under 30% of them found once; the top ten carry about 7.7%. The sample taken for sequencing was blood. These receptors were collected from a woman aged 25 to 39 in good health. CDR3s include the opening cysteine and the closing phenylalanine or tryptophan. The D gene is left open where the match is weak. For some rows the clone size is stated as once, few or many, or as a class when expanded; others skip it.

>-|few|TRBV7-2|TRBJ2-3
CASSSPWDGTDTQYF
TGTGCCAGCAGCTCCCCCTGGGACGGCACAGATACGCAGTATTTT
>-|once|TRBV7-9|TRBJ1-1
CASSPRPVNTEAFF
TGTGCCAGCAGCCCGAGACCGGTGAACACTGAAGCTTTCTTT
>TRBD1|-|TRBV20-1|TRBJ2-3
CSARPDRGPTDTQYF
TGCAGTGCTAGGCCGGACAGGGGGCCCACAGATACGCAGTATTTT
>-|few|TRBV15|TRBJ2-3
CATSSRTVSSTDTQYF
TGTGCCACCAGCAGTCGGACTGTCTCTAGCACAGATACGCAGTATTTT
>TRBD1|-|TRBV3-1|TRBJ1-2
CASSQRGQGYGYTF
TGTGCCAGCAGCCAAAGGGGACAGGGCTATGGCTACACCTTC
>-|many|TRBV27|TRBJ2-4
CASSLWDTKNIQYF
TGTGCCAGCAGTTTATGGGATACCAAAAACATTCAGTACTTC
>TRBD1|-|TRBV20-1|TRBJ1-1
CSARSGTVEDTEAFF
TGCAGTGCCCGATCAGGGACAGTAGAAGACACTGAAGCTTTCTTT
>TRBD2|many|TRBV20-1|TRBJ2-1
CSAKAGGSSYNEQFF
TGCAGTGCTAAAGCGGGAGGCAGCTCCTACAATGAGCAGTTCTTC
>TRBD2|-|TRBV20-1|TRBJ2-1
CSAHRSGSGEQFF
TGCAGTGCCCATAGGAGCGGGAGTGGTGAGCAGTTCTTC
>-|-|TRBV4-3|TRBJ2-3
CASSQDRGYGDTQYF
TGCGCCAGCAGCCAAGATAGGGGATATGGAGATACGCAGTATTTT
>TRBD1|-|TRBV4-2|TRBJ1-1
CASSHVDRVGTEAFF
TGTGCCAGCAGCCATGTGGACAGGGTGGGGACTGAAGCTTTCTTT
>-|once|TRBV10-3|TRBJ2-7
CAISESWREGSEQYF
TGTGCCATCAGTGAGTCGTGGAGGGAAGGATCCGAGCAGTACTTC
>TRBD2|many|TRBV12-3/TRBV12-4|TRBJ2-7
CASSLPGLSYEQYF
TGTGCCAGCAGTCTACCGGGACTATCCTACGAGCAGTACTTC
>TRBD1|-|TRBV7-9|TRBJ2-1
CASSLAGQSQETQFF
TGTGCCAGCAGCTTAGCGGGACAGTCACAAGAGACCCAGTTCTTC
>TRBD2|few|TRBV5-1|TRBJ2-4
CASSLGASGGQNIQYF
TGCGCCAGCAGCTTGGGAGCTAGCGGGGGGCAAAACATTCAGTACTTC
>-|-|TRBV12-3/TRBV12-4|TRBJ2-7
CASSFGGRGNSYEQYF
TGTGCCAGCAGTTTTGGGGGAAGAGGGAACTCCTACGAGCAGTACTTC
>-|-|TRBV6-6|TRBJ2-1
CASSPKPGVSYNEQFF
TGTGCCAGCAGTCCGAAACCGGGCGTGTCCTACAATGAGCAGTTCTTC
>-|-|TRBV29-1|TRBJ2-7
CSVEGGAGTTYEQYF
TGCAGCGTTGAGGGAGGAGCGGGTACAACCTACGAGCAGTACTTC
>-|many|TRBV24-1|TRBJ2-1
CATSDPYLNEQFF
TGTGCCACCAGTGACCCTTATCTAAATGAGCAGTTCTTC
>-|-|TRBV7-9|TRBJ2-7
CASSFLGTDHEQYF
TGTGCCAGCAGCTTTTTGGGGACGGACCACGAGCAGTACTTC
>TRBD2|-|TRBV7-8|TRBJ2-4
CATSGTTSSLAKNIQYF
TGTGCCACCAGCGGGACGACCTCCTCACTAGCCAAAAACATTCAGTACTTC
>-|-|TRBV7-9|TRBJ2-5
CASSQTERGETQYF
TGTGCCAGCAGCCAGACGGAGCGTGGGGAGACCCAGTACTTC
>-|-|TRBV7-9|TRBJ1-6
CASSLVQGADSPLHF
TGTGCCAGCAGCCTCGTACAGGGTGCGGATTCACCCCTCCACTTT
>-|-|TRBV29-1|TRBJ2-3
CSVGRRGSTDTQYF
TGCAGCGTTGGACGTCGGGGATCCACAGATACGCAGTATTTT
>TRBD2|many|TRBV29-1|TRBJ2-4
CSVAGTSGTQNIQYF
TGCAGCGTCGCCGGGACTAGCGGAACTCAAAACATTCAGTACTTC
>TRBD2|-|TRBV20-1|TRBJ2-3
CSARRGASPADTQYF
TGCAGTGCTAGGCGGGGGGCCTCCCCGGCAGATACGCAGTATTTT
>TRBD1|-|TRBV5-1|TRBJ2-5
CASSFPGTGAETQYF
TGCGCCAGCAGCTTCCCCGGGACAGGGGCGGAGACCCAGTACTTC
>-|few|TRBV7-3|TRBJ2-3
CASSLTPRPDTQYF
TGTGCCAGCAGCTTAACCCCCAGGCCAGATACGCAGTATTTT
>-|-|TRBV6-5|TRBJ1-1
CASRRPDTDTEAFF
TGTGCCAGCAGGCGCCCCGACACGGACACTGAAGCTTTCTTT
>-|few|TRBV12-3/TRBV12-4|TRBJ1-2
CASSLPAAANYGYTF
TGTGCCAGCAGTCTTCCAGCAGCAGCCAACTATGGCTACACCTTC
>-|many|TRBV10-3|TRBJ2-7
CAIQQGPLYEQYF
TGTGCCATCCAACAAGGACCGCTCTACGAGCAGTACTTC
>-|many|TRBV7-2|TRBJ2-5
CASSALALETQYF
TGTGCCAGCAGCGCGCTAGCGTTGGAGACCCAGTACTTC
>-|-|TRBV12-3/TRBV12-4|TRBJ2-7
CASSLGGMSYEQYF
TGTGCCAGCAGTTTAGGGGGGATGTCGTACGAGCAGTACTTC